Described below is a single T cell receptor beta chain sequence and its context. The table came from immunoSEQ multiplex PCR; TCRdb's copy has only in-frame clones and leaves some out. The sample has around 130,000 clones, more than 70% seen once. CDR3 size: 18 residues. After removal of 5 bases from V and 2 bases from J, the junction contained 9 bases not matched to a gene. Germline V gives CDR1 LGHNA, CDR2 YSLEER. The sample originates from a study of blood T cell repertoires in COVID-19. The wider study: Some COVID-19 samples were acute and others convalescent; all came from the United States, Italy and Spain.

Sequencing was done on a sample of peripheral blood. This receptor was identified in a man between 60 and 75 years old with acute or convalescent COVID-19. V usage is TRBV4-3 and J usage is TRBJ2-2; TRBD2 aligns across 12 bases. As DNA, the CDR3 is TGCGCCAGCAGCGGCGGACTAGCGGGGACAATCAACACCGGGGAGCTGTTTTTT. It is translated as CASSGGLAGTINTGELFF.